The 32 T cell receptor beta chains presented below share a single source sample, sequenced in a study of STAT5B mutations in CD4+ large granular lymphocyte leukemia. Assay: immunoSEQ multiplex PCR; the TCRdb copy retains only in-frame clones and omits some. Here the sample spans some 30,000 clones, approximately 80% being singletons. Sample: CD4+ T cells from blood buffy coats. The receptor source for this set is a human donor in good health.

The rearrangement uses TRBV28 and TRBJ1-3; no definite D call. Germline loops: CDR1 MDHEN, CDR2 SYDVKM. Trimming stripped 6 bases from V and 2 bases from J, with 17 bases between. This CDR3 is built from 16 residues. The CDR3 loop reads CASRPATGLTGNTIYF. The CDR3 DNA reads as TGTGCCAGCAGACCTGCGACGGGTTTGACTGGAAACACCATATATTTT.

The V call is TRBV29-1, the J call TRBJ1-1; D is unclear. V gave up 4 bases and J gave up 1 base, with 7 bases separating them. Germline V CDR1 and CDR2: SQVTM, ANQGSEA. The CDR3 runs to 12 residues. The CDR3, as DNA: TGCAGCGTTGCTAGCAGGAACACTGAAGCTTTCTTT. It specifies CSVASRNTEAFF.

In its sample, this clone was seen a few times. The genes are TRBV28 and TRBJ2-1, with 9 bases aligning to TRBD2. The V gene end was trimmed by 6 bases and the J gene end by 7 bases; junction bases not matched to a gene: 10. CDR3 length equals 15 residues. Germline V gene lookup returns CDR1 MDHEN and CDR2 SYDVKM. CDR3 sequence (DNA): TGTGCCAGCAGAACACAAGCGGGAGGCGAGAATGAGCAGTTCTTC. It specifies CASRTQAGGENEQFF.

This rearrangement joins TRBV18 to TRBJ2-5; TRBD1 aligns across 9 bases. The CDR3 consists of 15 residues. The germline CDR1 and CDR2 sequences are KGHSH and LQKENI. Germline trimming cut 3 bases from V and 3 bases from J; bases unmatched to any gene: 5. This chain's CDR3 is CASSPRGTGKETQYF. The CDR3 DNA follows: TGTGCCAGCTCACCGCGGGGGACAGGGAAAGAGACCCAGTACTTC.

The rearrangement links TRBV6-5 to TRBJ2-7; 7 bases match TRBD1. The CDR3 has 14 amino acids. V shed 7 bases and J 4 bases; nucleotides not matched to a gene: 10. Germline V lookup: CDR1 MNHEY, CDR2 SVGAGI. DNA for the CDR3: TGTGCCAGCACACTGGGACAGCCGACGTACGAGCAGTACTTC. Encoded protein: CASTLGQPTYEQYF.

This clone was observed a single time. This chain uses TRBV29-1 with TRBJ2-1; TRBD2 aligns across 14 bases. CDR3 length equals 19 residues. Germline CDR1 is SQVTM and CDR2 is ANQGSEA. After removal of 4 bases from V and 0 bases from J, the junction contained 11 bases not matched to a gene. CDR3 region: CSVGGIRLAGGSSYNEQFF. The CDR3 bases are TGCAGCGTTGGAGGTATTAGACTAGCGGGAGGGAGCTCCTACAATGAGCAGTTCTTC.

The rearrangement links TRBV30 to TRBJ2-2; the D gene is possibly TRBD2 (5 bases). Germline values: CDR1 GTSNPN, CDR2 SVGIG (reference sequence). The CDR3 totals 15 residues. With 0 bases removed from V and 4 bases from J, the gap between germline ends came to 12 bases. DNA of the CDR3: TGTGCCTGGAGTGTACGGCTAGCTATCACCGGGGAGCTGTTTTTT. It codes for CAWSVRLAITGELFF.

The chain has TRBV29-1 and TRBJ1-2; 7 bases are a match to TRBD1. The CDR3 runs to 12 residues. V lost 3 bases to trimming and J lost 7 bases; unmatched junction nucleotides: 5. CDR1 and CDR2 (germline): SQVTM, ANQGSEA. In DNA form, the CDR3 reads TGCAGCGTTGAGTCGCAGGGGGGTGGCTACACCTTC. Amino acid sequence: CSVESQGGGYTF.

The chain combines TRBV7-2 with TRBJ2-1; D uncertain. Trimming took 5 bases from V and 6 from J, leaving 11 bases between them. CDR1 SGHTA and CDR2 FQGNSA come from the germline V gene. This CDR3 is 13 amino acids long. Written as DNA, the CDR3 is TGTGCCAGCAGCCCCGGACGAAGCAATGAGCAGTTCTTC. Protein product: CASSPGRSNEQFF.

The chain joins TRBV2 to TRBJ2-2, with D hard to call. The CDR3 is 13 amino acids. Germline assignment: CDR1 SNHLY and CDR2 FYNNEI. Trimming took 7 bases from V and 4 from J, leaving 10 bases between them. This CDR3 reads CASNSLPTGELFF. As DNA, the CDR3 is TGTGCCAGCAACTCCTTACCCACCGGGGAGCTGTTTTTT.

This chain links TRBV12-5 with TRBJ1-1; D possibly corresponds to TRBD1 (5 bases). V was shortened by 0 bases and J by 10 bases, with 24 bases between the two germline ends. The CDR3 is 17 residues long. The germline V gene has CDR1 LGHNT and CDR2 FRNRAP. This CDR3 reads CASGLVKEEGIHPGAFF. In DNA, the CDR3 is TGTGCTAGTGGTTTGGTAAAGGAGGAGGGGATCCACCCGGGAGCTTTCTTT.

The chain is built from TRBV6-1 and TRBJ1-3; D might be TRBD1 (6 bases). Trimming cost V 6 bases and J 1 base, with 10 bases left between them. The CDR3 is 14 residues long. Germline loops: CDR1 MNHNS, CDR2 SASEGT. In nucleotides, the CDR3 is TGTGCCAGCAGCGTACAGGGTTCTGGAAACACCATATATTTT. It yields the protein CASSVQGSGNTIYF.

The J gene is TRBJ1-3, the V gene TRBV28; D not certain. The CDR3 loop spans 14 amino acids. V lost 5 bases and J 1 base, leaving 9 bases between the germline ends. The V gene's germline CDR1 is MDHEN and CDR2 SYDVKM. As DNA, the CDR3 is TGTGCCAGCAGTAAACCCAGATCTGGAAACACCATATATTTT. Encoded protein: CASSKPRSGNTIYF. The variable domain in full, completed from reference TRBV28 and TRBJ1-3, reads DVKVTQSSRYLVKRTGEKVFLECVQDMDHENMFWYRQDPGLGLRLIYFSYDVKMKEKGDIPEGYSVSREKKERFSLILESASTNQTSMYLCASSKPRSGNTIYFGEGSWLTVV.

As to this clone: A junction end diverges from the germline sequence, so it may reflect a read error. The rearrangement joins TRBV28 to TRBJ1-1; D is uncertain. Germline-derived CDR1 and CDR2 are MDHEN and SYDVKM. The CDR3 covers 12 residues. CDR3 sequence reads: CASSFVTRGLKF. The DNA of the CDR3 is TGTGCCAGCAGTTTCGTAACACGCGGGTTAAAGTTT.

The rearrangement uses TRBV7-9 and TRBJ2-3; D is unclear. The germline V and J ends were trimmed by 2 bases and 0 bases, with 9 bases remaining between them. CDR1 is SEHNR and CDR2 is FQNEAQ in the germline V gene (reference sequence). The CDR3 is 15 residues long. CDR3 DNA: TGTGCCAGCAGCTTATTCGGTACTAGCACAGATACGCAGTATTTT. It codes for CASSLFGTSTDTQYF.

The chain joins TRBV2 to TRBJ1-2; the match to TRBD1 covers 10 bases. There are 14 residues in the CDR3. Germline V gives CDR1 SNHLY, CDR2 FYNNEI. The V segment lost 8 bases and the J segment 4 bases; nucleotides outside the gene matches: 7. CDR3 DNA sequence: TGTGCCAGCGGGACAGGGGCGGTTTTCTATGGCTACACCTTC. Amino acids: CASGTGAVFYGYTF.

The chain links TRBV5-6 to TRBJ1-2; 9 bases map to TRBD1. This CDR3 comprises 15 residues. After removal of 4 bases from V and 4 bases from J, the junction contained 8 bases not matched to a gene. The germline CDR1 and CDR2 sequences are SGHDT and YYEEEE. The CDR3 loop is CASSPGQGNSYGYTF. For the CDR3, the DNA is TGTGCCAGCAGCCCCGGACAGGGGAATAGCTATGGCTACACCTTC.

The V call is TRBV6-1, the J call TRBJ1-4, with D maybe TRBD1 (5 bases). Germline CDR1 MNHNS, CDR2 SASEGT. The CDR3 is 13 amino acids. V lost 11 bases, J lost 5 bases, and 15 bases lay in between. Written as DNA, the CDR3 is TGTGCCTGCGCCCGGGACGGGAATGAAAAACTGTTTTTT. Protein sequence: CACARDGNEKLFF.

This clone appeared once. CDR3 coding DNA: TGTGCCAGCAGCTTAGAGCAGGGCTGGGAAGAGACCCAGTACTTC. Its protein product is CASSLEQGWEETQYF. V gene TRBV7-9 combines with J gene TRBJ2-5, with D possibly being TRBD1 (5 bases). The CDR3 spans 15 residues. The V end lost 1 base, the J end lost 3 bases, and 12 bases lay between the germline ends. Germline V gene sequence: CDR1 SEHNR, CDR2 FQNEAQ (reference sequence). The whole variable domain, remainder taken from reference TRBV7-9 and TRBJ2-5, is DTGVSQNPRHKITKRGQNVTFRCDPISEHNRLYWYRQTLGQGPEFLTYFQNEAQLEKSRLLSDRFSAERPKGSFSTLEIQRTEQGDSAMYLCASSLEQGWEETQYFGPGTRLLVL.

This rearrangement joins TRBV9 to TRBJ2-7, with D uncertain. This CDR3 has 16 residues. Germline loops: CDR1 SGDLS, CDR2 YYNGEE. Trimming shortened V by 0 bases and J by 0 bases, and 13 bases separated the two germline ends. The chain's CDR3 is CASSVAVEPSSYEQYF. CDR3 DNA: TGTGCCAGCAGCGTAGCGGTAGAACCAAGCTCCTACGAGCAGTACTTC.

Regarding this clone: The same CDR3 also results from other DNA sequences found in this sample. V gene TRBV7-2 combines with J gene TRBJ2-1; 10 nucleotides line up with TRBD1. Germline CDR1 and CDR2: SGHTA and FQGNSA. Trimming took 6 bases from V and 6 from J; bases not matched to a gene: 11. This CDR3 region has 16 residues. The CDR3 DNA reads TGTGCCAGCAGTTCGGACCGGGACAGGGGAGGCAATGAGCAGTTCTTC. Protein: CASSSDRDRGGNEQFF.

The chain is built from TRBV7-3 and TRBJ1-1; 9 bases align to TRBD1. The CDR3 covers 13 residues. Germline V lookup: CDR1 SGHTA, CDR2 FQGTGA. V lost 4 bases to trimming and J lost 4 bases; unmatched junction nucleotides: 1. This chain's CDR3 is CASSSDRGTEAFF. The CDR3 DNA is TGTGCCAGCAGCTCGGACAGGGGCACTGAAGCTTTCTTT.

The V gene is TRBV30, the J gene TRBJ2-5, with TRBD2 matching 12 bases. Unmatched junction bases numbered 13, after V lost 3 bases and J lost 5 bases. This CDR3 region has 17 residues. Germline V gives CDR1 GTSNPN, CDR2 SVGIG (reference sequence). The CDR3 region is CAWRWLAGGPAKETQYF. CDR3 DNA sequence: TGTGCCTGGAGGTGGCTAGCGGGAGGGCCGGCGAAGGAGACCCAGTACTTC.

This chain links TRBV9 with TRBJ2-1, with 9 bases fitting TRBD1. This CDR3 contains 15 residues. Germline V gene data show CDR1 as SGDLS and CDR2 as YYNGEE. V gave up 1 base and J gave up 9 bases; unmatched junction bases: 8. The CDR3 here is CASSVRGQGLGEQFF. The CDR3 DNA follows: TGTGCCAGCAGCGTAAGAGGACAGGGGCTCGGTGAGCAGTTCTTC.

CDR3: CASSVRRMNTGELFF. The DNA for the CDR3 is TGTGCCAGCAGCGTAAGGAGGATGAACACCGGGGAGCTGTTTTTT. The J gene is TRBJ2-2, the V gene TRBV9; a possible D gene is TRBD2 (5 bases). The CDR3 consists of 15 residues. Germline CDR1 is SGDLS and CDR2 is YYNGEE. Trimming took 1 base from V and 1 from J, leaving 8 bases between them.

This chain connects TRBV28 to TRBJ2-7, with TRBD1 matching over 10 bases. The CDR3 length is 15 residues. With V trimmed by 6 bases and J by 2 bases, 7 bases remained unmatched. In germline, CDR1 is MDHEN, CDR2 SYDVKM. In DNA form, the CDR3 reads TGTGCCAGCAGGACCGGGACAGGGGCCCCCTACGAGCAGTACTTC. It codes for CASRTGTGAPYEQYF.

The chain has TRBV25-1 and TRBJ2-5; 8 nucleotides align to TRBD1. The end of the DNA aligns better with TRBJ2-7, so the J call may be wrong. Germline V gives CDR1 MGHDK, CDR2 SYGVNS. The CDR3 totals 17 residues. The CDR3 here is CASSDPHSPRGLYEQYF. CDR3 in DNA: TGTGCCAGCAGTGACCCCCATTCACCCAGGGGGCTATACGAGCAGTACTTC.

The rearrangement links TRBV4-2 to TRBJ1-4; TRBD1 matches 10 bases. J was trimmed by 6 bases and V by 2 bases; bases with no gene match: 12. Looked up from germline, CDR1 is LGHNA and CDR2 is YNFKEQ. The CDR3 length is 18 residues. The CDR3 sequence: CASSQTPGQGIMDEKLFF. In nucleotides, the CDR3 is TGTGCCAGCAGCCAAACCCCGGGACAGGGGATAATGGATGAAAAACTGTTTTTT.

This clone appeared a single time. This chain links TRBV2 with TRBJ2-5, with a weak D call TRBD1 (5 bases). Looked up from germline, CDR1 is SNHLY and CDR2 is FYNNEI. The CDR3 extends over 12 amino acids. Trimming removed 7 bases from V and 2 bases from J, with 8 bases in between. CDR3 DNA sequence: TGTGCCAGCAAGACAGATCAAGAGACCCAGTACTTC. This translates into CASKTDQETQYF.

There are a few counts of this clone. V and J are TRBV7-8 and TRBJ1-5; D uncertain. This CDR3 spans 13 amino acids. Trimming pared 7 bases from V and 5 bases from J, leaving 12 bases between. Germline V gene lookup returns CDR1 SGHVS and CDR2 FQNEAQ. CDR3 in DNA: TGTGCCAGCACCGTCGCGCCAGATCAGCCCCAGCATTTT. Its translation is CASTVAPDQPQHF.

The chain employs TRBV21-1 and TRBJ2-4. TRBV21-1 is shown as a pseudogene. The length of the CDR3 is 15 residues. The DNA of the CDR3 is TGTGCCAGCAGCGACCTACTCGTAGCCAAAAACATTCAGTACTTC. It translates to CASSDLLVAKNIQYF.

This clone was detected only once. The chain joins TRBV5-8 to TRBJ2-2; 7 nucleotides line up with TRBD1. CDR1 and CDR2 from the germline V gene are SGHTS and YDEGEE. V lost 4 bases and J lost 8; bases outside the gene matches: 14. The CDR3 spans 16 residues. This CDR3 reads CASSPRGRPVPGELFF. Written as DNA, the CDR3 is TGTGCCAGCAGCCCGAGGGGGCGCCCCGTCCCGGGGGAGCTGTTTTTT.